The rows below give T cell receptor beta chains drawn from one sample of a study of blood T cells in healthy people across ages. TCRdb re-called the 5' RACE reads with MiXCR, one entry per CDR3 protein. The sample consists of about 1.6 million distinct CDR3 sequences, approximately 32% of them appearing once. Sequencing was carried out using blood. Receptor source: a woman aged 25 to 45 in good health. Both conserved end residues are part of each CDR3. The D gene is left open where the match is weak. Size is stated for part of the rows, as once, few or many counts, or as a class when the clone is expanded.

j_gene	abundance	d_gene	len	v_gene	CDR3nt	CDR3aa
TRBJ1-2	NA	TRBD1	13	TRBV20-1	TGCAGTGCTAGACCTCGGACAGGTGATGGCTACACCTTC	CSARPRTGDGYTF
TRBJ1-6	few	TRBD1	16	TRBV4-1	TGCGCCAGCAGCCCGCGGACAGGGGGACTTAATTCACCCCTCCACTTT	CASSPRTGGLNSPLHF
TRBJ2-7	NA	NA	15	TRBV13	TGTGCCAGCAGGGCTCGAACTACGACTTTGGATGAGCAGTACTTC	CASRARTTTLDEQYF
TRBJ1-3	few	NA	12	TRBV29-1	TGCAGCGTTGGGGACACCGGAAACACCATATATTTT	CSVGDTGNTIYF
TRBJ2-3	few	TRBD2	17	TRBV20-1	TGCAGTGCTAGAGGAGATTTCTGGACTAGCGGGACCGATACGCAGTATTTT	CSARGDFWTSGTDTQYF
TRBJ2-5	few	TRBD2	16	TRBV9	TGTGCCAGCAGCGTAGTGGCGGGAGAGGTGGGAGAGACCCAGTACTTC	CASSVVAGEVGETQYF
TRBJ2-7	few	NA	16	TRBV7-6	TGTGCCAGCAGCTTAGATAGCGGTCACGGCTCCTACGAGCAGTACTTC	CASSLDSGHGSYEQYF
TRBJ2-1	few	TRBD2	15	TRBV12-3/TRBV12-4	TGTGCCAGCAGTTCCAGACTAGCGGGGGGGAGTGAGCAGTTCTTC	CASSSRLAGGSEQFF
TRBJ2-3	NA	NA	19	TRBV6-1	TGTGCCAGCAGTGAAGTTTGGGAGGGACACCCGAATTTCACAGATACGCAGTATTTT	CASSEVWEGHPNFTDTQYF
TRBJ2-1	NA	TRBD1	14	TRBV5-6	TGTGCCAGCACCCTCAAGGACAGGTACAATGAGCAGTTCTTC	CASTLKDRYNEQFF
TRBJ2-3	NA	NA	11	TRBV20-1	TGCAGCCCATGGATCACAGATACGCAGTATTTT	CSPWITDTQYF
TRBJ2-5	once	NA	13	TRBV7-9	TGTGCCAGCAGCCCCAGCAGCCCCATGGCCCAGTACTTC	CASSPSSPMAQYF
TRBJ2-7	NA	TRBD1	15	TRBV9	TGTGCCAGCAGCGATCGGGACAGGACCTACAATGAGCAGTACTTC	CASSDRDRTYNEQYF
TRBJ2-1	many	TRBD1	15	TRBV29-1	TGCAGCGTCGAGGGACAGCTAGACTCCTACAATGAGCAGTTCTTC	CSVEGQLDSYNEQFF
TRBJ2-7	few	NA	15	TRBV9	TGTGCCAGCAGCGTAGGGAGGCCAGGGAGCTCCGAGCAGTACTTC	CASSVGRPGSSEQYF
TRBJ2-1	NA	TRBD1	16	TRBV4-1	TGCGCCAGCAGCCAAGGACAGGGAGTTTTGGTCAGTGAGCAGTTCTTC	CASSQGQGVLVSEQFF
TRBJ1-5	NA	NA	15	TRBV5-1	TGCGCCAGCGGCTTGGATGGGGTTGGCAATCAGCCCCAGCATTTT	CASGLDGVGNQPQHF
TRBJ1-1	NA	NA	13	TRBV30	TGTGCCTGGAGTGTTGTGGGGAACACTGAAGCTTTCTTT	CAWSVVGNTEAFF
TRBJ1-2	NA	NA	11	TRBV29-1	TGCAGCGCCGTCCAGGGCTATGGCTACACCTTC	CSAVQGYGYTF
TRBJ2-1	many	NA	16	TRBV7-8	TGTGCCAGCAGCTCTCCCATCTTTCTCCCGGGCAATGAGCAGTTCTTC	CASSSPIFLPGNEQFF
TRBJ1-2	few	TRBD1	13	TRBV20-1	TGCAGTGCTAGAGCAAGACAGGGGATGGGCTACACCTTC	CSARARQGMGYTF
TRBJ2-3	NA	NA	15	TRBV3-1	TGTGCCAGCAGCCCAACGGGTAGGGGGGCAGATACGCAGTATTTT	CASSPTGRGADTQYF
TRBJ2-1	NA	TRBD1	12	TRBV7-9	TGTGCCAACGGACAGGGGCTTCGAGAGCAGTTCTTC	CANGQGLREQFF
TRBJ2-1	NA	NA	16	TRBV11-2	TGTGCCAGCAGCTACCGGAGCGTGAGCTCCTACAATGAGCAGTTCTTC	CASSYRSVSSYNEQFF
TRBJ1-2	NA	TRBD1	15	TRBV25-1	TGTGCCAGCAGTGCCTGGGACAGCTCGCTGGGGGGCTACACCTTC	CASSAWDSSLGGYTF
TRBJ2-3	NA	TRBD1	14	TRBV30	TGTGCCTGGGGAGGACAGGGAGGAACAGATACGCAGTATTTT	CAWGGQGGTDTQYF
TRBJ1-5	NA	NA	14	TRBV2	TGTGCCAGCAGGCCCGCCGGGTTAAATCAGCCCCAGCATTTT	CASRPAGLNQPQHF
TRBJ2-5	few	NA	13	TRBV2	TGTGCCAGCAGTGACCGGGGAGTAGGGACCCAGTACTTC	CASSDRGVGTQYF
TRBJ2-1	few	NA	14	TRBV7-8	TGTGCCAGCAGCCCCAGTTCTAGAGTCGATGAGCAGTTCTTC	CASSPSSRVDEQFF
TRBJ2-5	NA	NA	16	TRBV21-1	TGTGCCAGCAGTTCCAGTTCTGACATGACAAAAGAGACCCAGTACTTC	CASSSSSDMTKETQYF
TRBJ2-1	NA	NA	12	TRBV10-1	TGCGCCAACATTAAGGGGTTCTATGAGCAGTTCTTC	CANIKGFYEQFF
TRBJ1-5	few	TRBD1	15	TRBV12-3/TRBV12-4	TGTGCCAGCAGTTTTTATGGGGACAGGAATCAGCCCCAGCATTTT	CASSFYGDRNQPQHF
TRBJ1-6	few	NA	15	TRBV18	TGTGCCAGCTCACCGCAACAGGGACGCGATTCACCCCTCCACTTT	CASSPQQGRDSPLHF
TRBJ2-7	NA	NA	14	TRBV27	TGTGCCAGCCAATCTCAGGTCCGGTCGCACGAGCAGTACTTC	CASQSQVRSHEQYF
TRBJ2-7	many	NA	13	TRBV27	TGTGCCAGCAGTTCTAAGCAGGGATACGAGCAGTACTTC	CASSSKQGYEQYF
TRBJ2-7	NA	TRBD2	17	TRBV11-2	TGTGCCAGCAGCTTAACCTTAGCGGGAGAGGTCCCCTACGAGCAGTACTTC	CASSLTLAGEVPYEQYF
TRBJ2-7	many	TRBD1	15	TRBV20-1	TGCAGTGCTAGAGATCGGACAGGGGCCGACTACGAGCAGTACTTC	CSARDRTGADYEQYF
TRBJ2-3	NA	TRBD2	15	TRBV18	TGTGCCAGCTCACCACGGGAGGGAATGTCAGATACGCAGTATTTT	CASSPREGMSDTQYF
TRBJ1-2	few	NA	13	TRBV6-1	TGTGCCAGCAGTGAAGAGGGTGGCTATGGCTACACCTTC	CASSEEGGYGYTF
TRBJ2-1	NA	NA	15	TRBV7-2	TGTGCCAGCAGCGGAGCAGGGTCAGGATACAATGAGCAGTTCTTC	CASSGAGSGYNEQFF
TRBJ2-7	NA	NA	11	TRBV28	TGTGCCAGCATCCTCAACGGCGAGCAGTACTTC	CASILNGEQYF
TRBJ2-3	NA	NA	14	TRBV20-1	TGCAGTGCTAGAGATCTAGCGAGGGGAGATACGCAGTATTTT	CSARDLARGDTQYF
TRBJ1-5	few	NA	14	TRBV20-1	TGCAGTGCTACAGGGTATTTGAGCAATCAGCCCCAGCATTTT	CSATGYLSNQPQHF
TRBJ1-2	NA	TRBD1	16	TRBV7-9	TGTGCCAGCAGCCAACCCAAGACAGGGAATACCTATGGCTACACCTTC	CASSQPKTGNTYGYTF
TRBJ1-1	NA	NA	12	TRBV6-1	TGTGCCAGCAGTAGGGGGACATTTGAAGCTTTCTTT	CASSRGTFEAFF
TRBJ1-5	NA	NA	15	TRBV24-1	TGTGCCACCAGTCGAACGGGGTCCTCCAATCAGCCCCAGCATTTT	CATSRTGSSNQPQHF
TRBJ2-7	many	TRBD1	14	TRBV10-2	TGCGCCAGCAGTCTAACAGGGGGATGGGACGAGCAGTACTTC	CASSLTGGWDEQYF
TRBJ1-4	NA	NA	14	TRBV5-1	TGCGCCAGCAGCTGGGGGGGCACTAATGAAAAACTGTTTTTT	CASSWGGTNEKLFF
TRBJ1-2	once	TRBD1	15	TRBV5-1	TGCGCCAGCAGCCCGGGACAGGGAGAAGGGTATGGCTACACCTTC	CASSPGQGEGYGYTF
TRBJ1-2	NA	TRBD1	13	TRBV10-2	TGCGCCAGCAAGAGACAGGGGCGCGGGGGCTACACCTTT	CASKRQGRGGYTF
TRBJ2-7	few	TRBD2	15	TRBV15	TGTGCCACCAGCAGAGCCGGGACTAGCGCCCACGAGCAGTACTTC	CATSRAGTSAHEQYF
TRBJ2-3	many	TRBD2	16	TRBV20-1	TGCAGTGCTCTCCGAGGACTAGCGGGATCCGGAGATACGCAGTATTTT	CSALRGLAGSGDTQYF
TRBJ2-1	NA	TRBD2	18	TRBV4-1	TGCGCCAGCAGCCAAGAATGGGGTCGAAGCGGGGGGGCTGATGAGCAGTTCTTC	CASSQEWGRSGGADEQFF
TRBJ2-7	many	NA	14	TRBV7-9	TGTGCCAGCAGCTTAGCAGCGCACTCCTACGAGCAGTACTTC	CASSLAAHSYEQYF